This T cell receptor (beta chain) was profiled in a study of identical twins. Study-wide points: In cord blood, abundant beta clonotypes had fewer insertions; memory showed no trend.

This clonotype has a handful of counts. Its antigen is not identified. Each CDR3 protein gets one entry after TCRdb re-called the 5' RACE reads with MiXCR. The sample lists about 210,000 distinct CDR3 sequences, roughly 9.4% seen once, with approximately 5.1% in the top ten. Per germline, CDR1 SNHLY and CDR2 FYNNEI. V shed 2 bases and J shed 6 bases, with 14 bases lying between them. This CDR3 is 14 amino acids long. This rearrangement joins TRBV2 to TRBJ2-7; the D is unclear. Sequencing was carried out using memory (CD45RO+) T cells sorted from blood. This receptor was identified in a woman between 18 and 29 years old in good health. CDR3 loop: CASSETIPSGEQYF. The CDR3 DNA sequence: TGTGCCAGCAGTGAAACGATCCCATCGGGCGAGCAGTACTTC. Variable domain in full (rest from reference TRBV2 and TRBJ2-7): EPEVTQTPSHQVTQMGQEVILRCVPISNHLYFYWYRQILGQKVEFLVSFYNNEISEKSEIFDDQFSVERPDGSNFTLKIRSTKLEDSAMYFCASSETIPSGEQYFGPGTRLTVT.